Listed below are T cell receptor beta chains from one sample, sequenced in a study of T cells after somatic rescue of genetic block. Some clones are missing from TCRdb's copy, which holds only in-frame ones; the method was immunoSEQ multiplex PCR. This sample carries 70,000 or so clones, 85% to 95% of them seen once, and the ten largest clones take 2.5% to 3.5%. Sequences were obtained from peripheral blood mononuclear cells (PBMCs). Receptor source: a man in his forties. The CDR3 runs from the conserved cysteine through the conserved F or W. The D gene is left open where the match is weak. Clone size is shown for a subset of rows, as once, few, many or a class of expanded clone.

clone_size	d_call	cdr3_length	v_call	j_call	cdr3_aa	cdr3_nt
-	-	13	TRBV5-6	TRBJ2-3	CASSLWEIDTQYF	TGTGCCAGCAGCTTGTGGGAGATAGATACGCAGTATTTT
few	-	11	TRBV2	TRBJ2-5	CASISGETQYF	TGTGCCAGCATATCGGGGGAGACCCAGTACTTC
-	-	20	TRBV4-1	TRBJ1-6	CASSQAVWQEDIGGNSPLHF	TGCGCCAGCAGCCAAGCGGTATGGCAGGAGGATATAGGTGGGAATTCACCCCTCCACTTT
-	-	18	TRBV18	TRBJ2-3	CASSPLNRLAGGTDTQYF	TGTGCCAGCTCACCACTAAATCGCCTAGCCGGTGGCACAGATACGCAGTATTTT
-	TRBD1	15	TRBV11-3	TRBJ2-1	CASSPGGTGENEQFF	TGTGCCAGCAGCCCAGGTGGGACAGGGGAAAATGAGCAGTTCTTC
-	TRBD2	14	TRBV15	TRBJ2-3	CATSIAGGSNTQYF	TGTGCCACATCTATAGCGGGGGGTTCGAATACGCAGTATTTT
-	-	12	TRBV19	TRBJ1-1	CASSIRNTEAFF	TGTGCCAGTAGTATAAGAAACACTGAAGCTTTCTTT
-	-	12	TRBV2	TRBJ2-7	CASRPGSREQYF	TGTGCCAGCAGACCCGGGTCCCGCGAGCAGTACTTC
-	TRBD1	15	TRBV9	TRBJ1-3	CASSVELGQGNTIYF	TGTGCCAGCAGCGTAGAATTGGGACAGGGAAACACCATATATTTT
-	-	18	TRBV5-1	TRBJ2-3	CASTNLPLSRKRTDTQYF	TGCGCCAGCACCAACCTCCCCTTGTCGCGCAAACGCACAGATACGCAGTATTTT
-	-	11	TRBV30	TRBJ1-1	CAWRLGVEAFF	TGTGCCTGGAGATTAGGGGTTGAAGCTTTCTTT
few	-	16	TRBV9	TRBJ1-2	CASSVGPGAANYGYTF	TGTGCCAGCAGCGTAGGGCCCGGGGCAGCAAACTATGGCTACACCTTC
once	-	13	TRBV5-1	TRBJ2-3	CASSLDSTDTQYF	TGCGCCAGCAGCTTGGATAGCACAGATACGCAGTATTTT
-	-	20	TRBV21-1	TRBJ1-2	CASSKGGQDAGECTGGGYTF	TGTGCCAGCAGCAAAGGGGGACAGGATGCCGGGGAGTGTACGGGCGGTGGCTACACCTTC
-	-	14	TRBV4-1	TRBJ2-5	CASSQDNRGETQYF	TGCGCCAGCAGCCAAGACAACAGAGGCGAGACCCAGTACTTC
-	-	14	TRBV19	TRBJ1-1	CASRPGHMNTEAFF	TGTGCCAGTAGACCGGGACACATGAACACTGAAGCTTTCTTT
-	TRBD2	14	TRBV30	TRBJ2-3	CACSAGGTTDTQYF	TGTGCCTGTTCAGCGGGGGGAACCACAGATACGCAGTATTTT
once	TRBD1	16	TRBV7-9	TRBJ2-3	CASSPTGGAVTDTQYF	TGTGCCAGCAGCCCGACAGGGGGCGCGGTAACAGATACGCAGTATTTT
few	-	15	TRBV10-3	TRBJ1-2	CAIRRDKYRNYGYTF	TGTGCCATCCGCCGAGACAAGTATCGTAACTATGGCTACACCTTC
-	TRBD1	16	TRBV5-5	TRBJ1-1	CASSSNAGQVFLEAFF	TGTGCCAGCAGCTCCAATGCGGGACAGGTTTTTCTTGAAGCTTTCTTT
-	-	12	TRBV2	TRBJ2-7	CASSDRGYEQYF	TGTGCCAGCAGTGATAGGGGCTACGAGCAGTACTTC
-	-	15	TRBV6-5	TRBJ2-2	CASSYRDTNTGELFF	TGTGCCAGCAGTTACCGGGACACGAACACCGGGGAGCTGTTTTTT
-	-	13	TRBV7-2	TRBJ2-1	CASSLFRVNEQFF	TGTGCCAGCAGCTTATTTCGGGTAAATGAGCAGTTCTTC
once	TRBD2	16	TRBV7-2	TRBJ2-7	CASSSGTSGDPYEQYF	TGTGCCAGCAGCTCCGGGACTAGCGGGGACCCCTACGAGCAGTACTTC
once	-	15	TRBV27	TRBJ1-6	CASSFWRGVDSPLHF	TGTGCCAGCAGTTTCTGGAGAGGGGTTGATTCACCCCTCCACTTT
few	-	11	TRBV6-5	TRBJ2-7	CASTYGAVQYF	TGTGCCAGCACCTATGGGGCCGTGCAGTACTTC
-	TRBD1	14	TRBV10-3	TRBJ2-2	CAITGTEGTGELFF	TGTGCCATCACCGGGACAGAGGGGACCGGGGAGCTGTTTTTT
once	TRBD1	13	TRBV18	TRBJ1-1	CASSETGGTEAFF	TGTGCCAGCTCAGAAACAGGGGGCACTGAAGCTTTCTTT
-	-	12	TRBV6-5	TRBJ2-3	CASSGSTDTQYF	TGTGCCAGCAGTGGGAGCACAGATACGCAGTATTTT